Below, 25 T cell receptor beta chains from the same sample are listed, as sequenced in a study of T-cell reconstitution after alpha-beta-depleted transplantation in children. Library preparation (for TCRbeta) was performed with unique molecular identifiers. A single record per CDR3 protein comes from TCRdb applying MiXCR to the PCR reads. The sample includes around 700,000 distinct CDR3 sequences, 13% seen only once; the top ten take around 0.76%. Source: PBMCs, taken before TCRalphabeta/CD19-depleted stem cell transplant. Every receptor here comes from a girl between 2 and 10 years old with congenital amegakaryocytic thrombocytopenia, due to receive a stem cell transplant.

The rearrangement joins TRBV12-3 or TRBV12-4 to TRBJ2-2; D may be TRBD1 (6 bases). V lost 7 bases to trimming and J lost 3 bases, with 15 bases between them. This CDR3 has 15 amino acids. CDR3 DNA: TGTGCCAGCACCCCTTATAGGGGGTACACCGGGGAGCTGTTTTTT. Protein: CASTPYRGYTGELFF.

This clonotype occurred a few times. CDR3 sequence (DNA): TGCGCCAGCTTAGGGGCTAGCGGGACCGGGGAGCTGTTTTTT. Protein: CASLGASGTGELFF. The chain couples TRBV5-1 to TRBJ2-2; 8 bases agree with TRBD2. CDR3 size: 14 residues. The V gene end was trimmed by 7 bases and the J gene end by 5 bases; junction bases not matched to a gene: 7. Germline loops: CDR1 SGHRS, CDR2 YFSETQ.

This clonotype was seen a handful of times. The V and J genes are TRBV7-9 and TRBJ2-3; tentatively, D is TRBD1 (5 bases). The ends were cut back, 3 bases at V and 6 bases at J, with 16 bases in the middle. The CDR3 consists of 15 residues. Looked up from germline, CDR1 is SEHNR and CDR2 is FQNEAQ (reference sequence). In DNA, the CDR3 is TGTGCCAGCAGCTTTGGCTCAGGGTTACAGGATACGCAGTATTTT. As protein: CASSFGSGLQDTQYF.

The DNA of the CDR3 is TGCAGCGGTACGGAACAGTCTGACTATGGCTACACCTTC. This gives the protein CSGTEQSDYGYTF. This chain connects TRBV29-1 to TRBJ1-2; no firm D call. With 7 bases removed from V and 3 bases from J, the gap between germline ends came to 15 bases. The germline CDR1 and CDR2 sequences are SQVTM and ANQGSEA. This CDR3 is 13 amino acids long. The complete variable domain, with remaining parts taken from reference TRBV29-1 and TRBJ1-2, reads SAVISQKPSRDICQRGTSLTIQCQVDSQVTMMFWYRQQPGQSLTLIATANQGSEATYESGFVIDKFPISRPNLTFSTLTVSNMSPEDSSIYLCSGTEQSDYGYTFGSGTRLTVV.

This chain joins TRBV29-1 and TRBJ1-2; D not certain. V was clipped by 3 bases and J by 8 bases, with 19 bases between them. Germline CDR1 SQVTM, CDR2 ANQGSEA. CDR3 length: 14 amino acids. The CDR3, as DNA: TGCAGCGTTGAGGGTCGTCTCCGCATCGGCGGCTACACCTTC. Encoded protein: CSVEGRLRIGGYTF. The whole variable domain, filled in from reference TRBV29-1 and TRBJ1-2, reads SAVISQKPSRDICQRGTSLTIQCQVDSQVTMMFWYRQQPGQSLTLIATANQGSEATYESGFVIDKFPISRPNLTFSTLTVSNMSPEDSSIYLCSVEGRLRIGGYTFGSGTRLTVV.

This clonotype was seen only a few times. The rearrangement uses TRBV5-1 and TRBJ2-5, with 7 bases lining up with TRBD1. With 2 bases clipped from V and 2 bases from J, the junction kept 3 bases outside the gene matches. Germline CDR1 SGHRS, CDR2 YFSETQ. The CDR3 extends over 14 amino acids. The DNA of the CDR3 is TGCGCCAGCAGCTTCACAGGGGCGCAAGAGACCCAGTACTTC. This gives the protein CASSFTGAQETQYF.

This clonotype turned up a few times. The chain couples TRBV6-2 or TRBV6-3 to TRBJ1-2; D is unclear. There are 11 residues in the CDR3. Per the germline V gene, CDR1 is MNHEY and CDR2 is SVGEGT. Trimming left V 6 bases short and J 5 bases short, with 7 bases between. The DNA of the CDR3 is TGTGCCAGCAGGACGGCGTATGGCTACACCTTC. Protein: CASRTAYGYTF.

This clonotype was seen ten or more times. The rearrangement joins TRBV5-1 to TRBJ1-1; D uncertain. Trimming removed 0 bases from V and 1 base from J, with 4 bases in between. Germline assignment: CDR1 SGHRS and CDR2 YFSETQ. The CDR3 contains 13 residues. CDR3 in DNA: TGCGCCAGCAGCTTGGCAGAGAACACTGAAGCTTTCTTT. Translating it yields CASSLAENTEAFF.

This clonotype has a count of ten or more. The chain recombines TRBV7-6 with TRBJ2-5; D not certain. Germline CDR1 is SGHVS and CDR2 is FNYEAQ. This CDR3 is built from 13 residues. Deletions cut 2 bases from V and 5 bases from J, with 9 bases between. Here the CDR3 DNA reads TGTGCCAGCAGCTTAATAGTGAGGGAGACCCAGTACTTC. Amino acids: CASSLIVRETQYF.

This clonotype was counted many times. The CDR3 DNA is TGCAGTGCTATGGGGGCGGGATTAAGTGGCACAGATACGCAGTATTTT. Protein sequence: CSAMGAGLSGTDTQYF. V and J are TRBV20-1 and TRBJ2-3; the D call may be TRBD1 or TRBD2 (6 bases each). CDR3 length equals 16 residues. Trimming left V 4 bases short and J 1 base short, with 18 bases between. Germline assignment: CDR1 DFQATT and CDR2 SNEGSKA (reference sequence).

The chain couples TRBV3-1 to TRBJ2-1; D uncertain. The germline CDR1 and CDR2 sequences are LGHDT and YNNKEL (reference sequence). The V and J ends lost 1 base and 9 bases respectively, with 19 bases between them. This CDR3 has 16 residues. CDR3 coding DNA: TGTGCCAGCAGCCAAGGTTTAGCTCCCCTCCCGGGTGAGCAGTTCTTC. Its protein product is CASSQGLAPLPGEQFF.

Many counts were recorded for this clonotype. The chain employs TRBV20-1 and TRBJ2-1; perhaps TRBD2 as D (6 bases). The V gene's germline CDR1 is DFQATT and CDR2 SNEGSKA (reference sequence). This CDR3 contains 15 residues. V was shortened by 0 bases and J by 0 bases, with 9 bases between the two germline ends. For the CDR3, the DNA is TGCAGTGCTAGAGATATCGGGAGCTCCTACAATGAGCAGTTCTTC. Its protein is CSARDIGSSYNEQFF.

Turning to this clonotype: A much larger clone differs by one base, so this may be a read error. The J gene is TRBJ2-1, the V gene TRBV20-1; 7 bases fit TRBD2. The CDR3 is made up of 16 amino acids. The germline V gene encodes CDR1 DFQATT and CDR2 SNEGSKA (reference sequence). With 2 bases clipped from V and 5 bases from J, the junction kept 12 bases outside the gene matches. The DNA for the CDR3 is TGCAGTGCTAGAAATCTAAACGGGAGGTCTAACAATGAGCAGTTCTTC. Amino acids: CSARNLNGRSNNEQFF.

The rearrangement joins TRBV2 to TRBJ2-1, with D unclear. V lost 7 bases to trimming and J lost 0 bases, with 7 bases between them. The CDR3 covers 13 residues. The germline V gene has CDR1 SNHLY and CDR2 FYNNEI. The CDR3 DNA sequence: TGTGCCAGCACCCTATACTCCTACAATGAGCAGTTCTTC. This sequence encodes CASTLYSYNEQFF.

This clonotype occurred once. The J gene is TRBJ2-2, the V gene TRBV3-1; D is undetermined. The V end lost 11 bases, the J end lost 6 bases, and 22 bases lay between the germline ends. Germline V lookup: CDR1 LGHDT, CDR2 YNNKEL (reference sequence). This CDR3 has 15 residues. CDR3 in DNA: TGTGCCTGCACGGGTGCGTGGGATCCGGCCGGGGAGCTGTTTTTT. Protein product: CACTGAWDPAGELFF.

V usage is TRBV20-1 and J usage is TRBJ2-7; 9 nucleotides line up with TRBD1. J gave up 4 bases and V 1 base, and 11 bases lay outside the gene matches. The CDR3 has 16 amino acids. CDR1 is DFQATT, CDR2 SNEGSKA, per germline (reference sequence). CDR3 residues: CSARAPRDRVRYEQYF. The CDR3 DNA sequence: TGCAGTGCTAGAGCCCCCCGGGACAGGGTTCGGTACGAGCAGTACTTC.

This clonotype was detected a few times. The V call is TRBV7-8, the J call TRBJ2-7; D is uncertain. The CDR3 covers 16 residues. V lost 1 base and J lost 0, with 13 bases in between. Per germline, CDR1 SGHVS and CDR2 FQNEAQ. Here the CDR3 reads CASSLGAYSSSYEQYF. CDR3 coding DNA: TGTGCCAGCAGCTTAGGAGCCTATAGTTCCTCCTACGAGCAGTACTTC.

This clonotype showed up just a few times. The V and J genes are TRBV20-1 and TRBJ1-2; 12 bases agree with TRBD1. V was clipped by 0 bases and J by 8 bases; unmatched bases: 7. Germline-derived CDR1 and CDR2 are DFQATT and SNEGSKA (reference sequence). CDR3 length: 15 residues. CDR3 nucleotide sequence: TGCAGTGCTAGAGAGGAGGGACAGGGGGCGAAAGGCTACACCTTC. Encoded protein: CSAREEGQGAKGYTF.

This clonotype has only a few counts. This sequence joins TRBV18 and TRBJ2-3; D remains unclear. The CDR3 is 16 residues long. V lost 6 bases and J 1 base, leaving 17 bases between the germline ends. Germline loops: CDR1 KGHSH, CDR2 LQKENI. For the CDR3, the DNA is TGTGCCAGCTCCCCGTTTGTCTATAGAGGCACAGATACGCAGTATTTT. It specifies CASSPFVYRGTDTQYF. The whole variable domain, filled in from reference TRBV18 and TRBJ2-3, reads NAGVMQNPRHLVRRRGQEARLRCSPMKGHSHVYWYRQLPEEGLKFMVYLQKENIIDESGMPKERFSAEFPKEGPSILRIQQVVRGDSAAYFCASSPFVYRGTDTQYFGPGTRLTVL.

At least ten counts were recorded for this clonotype. CDR3: CASSLEFGIKPFWDNQPQHF. In DNA, the CDR3 is TGTGCCAGCAGTTTAGAGTTTGGCATAAAGCCCTTTTGGGACAATCAGCCCCAGCATTTT. This rearrangement joins TRBV12-3 or TRBV12-4 to TRBJ1-5; D is unresolved. This CDR3 has 20 residues. The V and J ends lost 1 base and 3 bases respectively, with 25 bases between them.

This clonotype was detected only a few times. J is TRBJ2-1 and V is TRBV27; 7 bases are shared with TRBD1. The CDR3 extends over 16 amino acids. Per germline, CDR1 MNHEY and CDR2 SMNVEV (reference sequence). J lost 3 bases, V lost 3 bases, and 8 bases had no gene match. The CDR3 DNA follows: TGTGCCAGCAGTTTCTTCGAGACAGGGTTCTACAATGAGCAGTTCTTC. It yields the protein CASSFFETGFYNEQFF.

The sample holds many counts of this clonotype. The chain couples TRBV5-6 to TRBJ2-7, with TRBD1 matching over 8 bases. V dropped 4 bases and J dropped 5; count of bases not matched to a gene: 8. The CDR3 loop spans 14 amino acids. Germline-derived CDR1 and CDR2 are SGHDT and YYEEEE. The CDR3 here is CASSQATGENEQYF. The CDR3 DNA is TGTGCCAGCAGCCAAGCGACAGGGGAAAACGAGCAGTACTTC.

The chain employs TRBV20-1 and TRBJ2-3; D is uncertain. V dropped 5 bases and J dropped 0 bases, with 18 bases sitting between them. Germline V gene data show CDR1 as DFQATT and CDR2 as SNEGSKA (reference sequence). This CDR3 contains 16 residues. The CDR3 DNA reads TGCAGTGCTCGTCCCCGACAAGGATGGAGCACAGATACGCAGTATTTT. Translation: CSARPRQGWSTDTQYF.

In this sample, this clonotype turned up many times. The chain uses TRBV20-1 and TRBJ2-1, with a possible D match to TRBD2 (6 bases). V lost 0 bases, J lost 4 bases, and 19 bases lay in between. CDR3 size: 17 residues. CDR1 is DFQATT and CDR2 is SNEGSKA in the germline V gene (reference sequence). The CDR3 bases are TGCAGTGCTAGAGATCCCGAACCAGCCGGGGGATACAATGAGCAGTTCTTC. Amino acid sequence: CSARDPEPAGGYNEQFF.

The chain employs TRBV20-1 and TRBJ2-1; TRBD2 agrees at 13 bases. The CDR3 is 16 residues long. The trim removed 2 bases at V and 8 bases at J, leaving 9 bases unmatched. CDR1 and CDR2 from the germline V gene are DFQATT and SNEGSKA (reference sequence). The CDR3 region is CSARSGLAGVGDEQFF. For the CDR3, the DNA is TGCAGTGCTAGATCCGGACTAGCGGGAGTAGGCGATGAGCAGTTCTTC.